This T cell receptor beta chain was profiled in a study of cytomegalovirus exposure and HLA in healthy donors. Study-wide points: After further analysis at a later stage, 16,951 TCR beta sequences were associated with HLA alleles at 0.05 false discovery rate.

Of note for this clone: What it recognizes is unknown.

Primers for the PCR totalled 60 Vbeta and 13 Jbeta. Clones were read by immunoSEQ multiplex PCR, and TCRdb kept only the in-frame ones, dropping some. The sample consists of under 200,000 clones, around 77% of them appearing once. The study sampled nominally healthy donors, though unrecorded immune exposures were likely. CDR3 length: 15 amino acids. Germline V gene lookup returns CDR1 GTSNPN and CDR2 SVGIG (reference sequence). V was pared by 4 bases and J by 3 bases, with 6 bases of the junction left unmatched. The clonotype comes from a woman aged 25 to 39 in good health and CMV-seropositive. Sequencing was carried out using PBMCs. V and J are TRBV30 and TRBJ1-4, with 9 bases lining up with TRBD1. The CDR3 DNA is TGTGCCTGGATGGGACAGGGAATACCTAATGAAAAACTGTTTTTT. Translation: CAWMGQGIPNEKLFF.